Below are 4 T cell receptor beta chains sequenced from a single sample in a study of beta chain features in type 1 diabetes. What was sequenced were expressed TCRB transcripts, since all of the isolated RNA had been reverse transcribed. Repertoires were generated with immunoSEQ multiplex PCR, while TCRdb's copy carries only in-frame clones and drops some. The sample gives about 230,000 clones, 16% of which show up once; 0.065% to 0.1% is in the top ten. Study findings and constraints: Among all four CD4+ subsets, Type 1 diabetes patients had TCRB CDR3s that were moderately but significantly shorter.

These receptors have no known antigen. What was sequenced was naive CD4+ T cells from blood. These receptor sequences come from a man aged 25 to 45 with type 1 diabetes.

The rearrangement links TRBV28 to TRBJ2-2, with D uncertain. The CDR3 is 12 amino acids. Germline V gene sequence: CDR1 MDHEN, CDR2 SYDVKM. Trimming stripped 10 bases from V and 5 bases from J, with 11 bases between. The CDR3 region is CATEAWTGELFF. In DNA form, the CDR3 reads TGTGCCACCGAAGCGTGGACCGGGGAGCTGTTTTTT.

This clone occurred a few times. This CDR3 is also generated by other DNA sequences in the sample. This chain's CDR3 is CASSLASTDTQYF. The CDR3, as DNA: TGTGCCAGCAGCTTAGCGAGCACAGATACGCAGTATTTT. The V and J genes are TRBV7-2 and TRBJ2-3; D remains unclear. Trimming left V 0 bases short and J 0 bases short, with 1 base between. Germline V lookup: CDR1 SGHTA, CDR2 FQGNSA. CDR3 length equals 13 residues. Using reference TRBV7-2 and TRBJ2-3 for the parts outside the CDR3, the full variable domain is GAGVSQSPSNKVTEKGKDVELRCDPISGHTALYWYRQSLGQGLEFLIYFQGNSAPDKSGLPSDRFSAERTGGSVSTLTIQRTQQEDSAVYLCASSLASTDTQYFGPGTRLTVL.

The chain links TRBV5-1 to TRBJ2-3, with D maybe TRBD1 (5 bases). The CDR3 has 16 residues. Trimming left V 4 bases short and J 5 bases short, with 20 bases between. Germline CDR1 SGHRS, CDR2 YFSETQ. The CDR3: CASSLGAAAYGDTQYF. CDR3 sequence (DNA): TGCGCCAGCAGCCTAGGGGCGGCGGCTTACGGAGATACGCAGTATTTT.

The CDR3 coding sequence is TGTGCCAGCTCAACAGACAGCAAAAACATTCAGTACTTC. It codes for CASSTDSKNIQYF. V usage is TRBV18 and J usage is TRBJ2-4, with a possible D match to TRBD1 (5 bases). Trimming shortened V by 5 bases and J by 3 bases, and 8 bases separated the two germline ends. Germline CDR1 KGHSH, CDR2 LQKENI. The CDR3 covers 13 residues.